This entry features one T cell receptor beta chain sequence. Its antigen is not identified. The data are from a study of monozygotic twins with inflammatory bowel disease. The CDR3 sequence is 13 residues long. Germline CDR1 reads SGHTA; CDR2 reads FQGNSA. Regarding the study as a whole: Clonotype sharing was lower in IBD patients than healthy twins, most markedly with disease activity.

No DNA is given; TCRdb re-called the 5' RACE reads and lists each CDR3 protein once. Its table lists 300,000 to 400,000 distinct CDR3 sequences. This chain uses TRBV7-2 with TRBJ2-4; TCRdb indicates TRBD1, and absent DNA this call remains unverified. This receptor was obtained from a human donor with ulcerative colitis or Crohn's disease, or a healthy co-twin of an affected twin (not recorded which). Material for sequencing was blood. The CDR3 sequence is CASSSPPRTIQYF.